A single sample is the source of the 13 T cell receptor beta chains below, sequenced in a study of blood T cell repertoires in COVID-19. Assay used: immunoSEQ multiplex PCR; TCRdb lists only in-frame clones, some missing. The sample shows some 300,000 clones, roughly 89% of them seen only once. Sample: peripheral blood. These receptor sequences come from a woman between 35 and 50 years old with COVID-19, enrolled during active disease.

The chain combines TRBV19 with TRBJ1-4; TRBD1 is a possible D gene (6 bases). The CDR3 has 15 residues. Deletions cut 5 bases from V and 4 bases from J, with 14 bases between. Germline V lookup: CDR1 LNHDA, CDR2 SQIVND (reference sequence). The CDR3 is CASSVRQAVNEKLFF. In DNA, the CDR3 is TGTGCCAGTAGTGTTAGACAGGCGGTTAATGAAAAACTGTTTTTT.

The CDR3 bases are TGTGCCAGCAGCCAAGTCGCAACTAGCGGGAGAGAGACCCAGTACTTC. The encoded protein is CASSQVATSGRETQYF. The V call is TRBV3-1 (or the pseudogene TRBV3-2), the J call TRBJ2-5; 11 positions match TRBD2. Germline CDR1 is LGHDT and CDR2 is YNNKEL (reference sequence). The J segment lost 4 bases and the V segment lost 1 base, leaving 5 bases of the junction unmatched. The CDR3 consists of 16 residues.

The V and J genes are TRBV6-5 and TRBJ1-6; D is uncertain. Trimming took 4 bases from V and 0 from J, leaving 10 bases between them. Germline V gene data show CDR1 as MNHEY and CDR2 as SVGAGI. The CDR3 runs 16 residues. CDR3 region: CASSWRRSSYNSPLHF. DNA for the CDR3: TGTGCCAGCAGTTGGCGGAGAAGCTCCTATAATTCACCCCTCCACTTT.

The V call is TRBV12-5, the J call TRBJ1-2; D gene uncertain. Germline V gene sequence: CDR1 LGHNT, CDR2 FRNRAP. Deletions cut 0 bases from V and 6 bases from J, with 17 bases between. This CDR3 has 16 residues. The CDR3 protein is CASGLVPSGDLDGYTF. In DNA form, the CDR3 reads TGTGCTAGTGGTTTGGTACCGTCCGGGGATCTCGATGGCTACACCTTC.

The chain joins TRBV27 to TRBJ1-1; 7 nucleotides align to TRBD1. Looked up from germline, CDR1 is MNHEY and CDR2 is SMNVEV (reference sequence). The CDR3 is 12 amino acids. V lost 2 bases and J lost 10; bases outside the gene matches: 4. The CDR3 protein is CASSLGQARAFF. For the CDR3, the DNA is TGTGCCAGCAGTTTAGGACAGGCCCGAGCTTTCTTT.

The chain carries TRBV28 and TRBJ1-2, with 7 bases identical to TRBD1. Per germline, CDR1 MDHEN and CDR2 SYDVKM. V lost 6 bases to trimming and J lost 6 bases; unmatched junction nucleotides: 13. The CDR3 spans 15 residues. In DNA form, the CDR3 reads TGTGCCAGCAGCAACGATTACGGGACAGCCAATGGCTACACCTTC. Its protein is CASSNDYGTANGYTF.

The rearrangement links TRBV3-1 (or the pseudogene TRBV3-2) to TRBJ1-2; TRBD1 matches at 12 bases. The CDR3 is 17 residues long. Trimming removed 1 base from V and 6 bases from J; junction bases left unmatched: 9. Per germline, CDR1 LGHDT and CDR2 YNNKEL (reference sequence). CDR3 sequence (DNA): TGTGCCAGCAGCCAAGTGGGGACAGGGGGCCTCCTAGATGGCTACACCTTC. This sequence encodes CASSQVGTGGLLDGYTF.

J is TRBJ2-5 and V is TRBV4-2; a possible D gene is TRBD1 (5 bases). CDR3 length equals 16 residues. The germline V gene encodes CDR1 LGHNA and CDR2 YNFKEQ. V lost 1 base to trimming and J lost 3 bases, with 15 bases between them. The CDR3: CASSQGAPGHKETQYF. The CDR3 DNA follows: TGTGCCAGCAGCCAAGGGGCCCCCGGACATAAAGAGACCCAGTACTTC.

The table lists this clone with a count of one. The V gene is TRBV6-5, the J gene TRBJ1-6; possibly TRBD1 for D (6 bases). With 5 bases removed from V and 5 bases from J, the gap between germline ends came to 10 bases. The length of the CDR3 is 14 residues. CDR1 is MNHEY and CDR2 is SVGAGI in the germline V gene. CDR3 region: CASSNDRNNSPLHF. As DNA, the CDR3 is TGTGCCAGCAGTAACGACAGGAATAATTCACCCCTCCACTTT.

V is TRBV27 and J is TRBJ2-2; TRBD1 might be the D (5 bases). The V and J ends lost 7 bases and 0 bases respectively, with 9 bases between them. Germline V gene sequence: CDR1 MNHEY, CDR2 SMNVEV (reference sequence). This CDR3 comprises 14 residues. CDR3 amino acids: CASKTAANTGELFF. For the CDR3, the DNA is TGTGCCAGCAAGACAGCTGCGAACACCGGGGAGCTGTTTTTT.

The rearrangement uses TRBV5-6 and TRBJ1-3; a weak D match, TRBD1 (5 bases). The CDR3 consists of 13 residues. CDR1 SGHDT and CDR2 YYEEEE come from the germline V gene. V was pared by 7 bases and J by 6 bases, with 14 bases between. CDR3 bases: TGTGCCAGCGTTAAGGCAGGGATAAACACCATATATTTT. This sequence encodes CASVKAGINTIYF.

The genes are TRBV5-1 and TRBJ2-1; D remains ambiguous. The V gene lost 4 bases and the J gene lost 0 bases, with 11 bases spanning the gap. Looked up from germline, CDR1 is SGHRS and CDR2 is YFSETQ. The CDR3 length is 15 residues. Here the CDR3 reads CASSRSRSSYNEQFF. The CDR3 bases are TGCGCCAGCAGCCGATCGAGGAGCTCCTACAATGAGCAGTTCTTC.

V and J are TRBV19 and TRBJ1-2, with D maybe TRBD1 (6 bases). The CDR3 extends over 16 amino acids. The germline CDR1 and CDR2 sequences are LNHDA and SQIVND (reference sequence). V lost 7 bases and J 0 bases, leaving 18 bases between the germline ends. The chain's CDR3 is CASNGVRTETNYGYTF. The CDR3 bases are TGTGCCAGTAATGGGGTTCGGACAGAAACTAACTATGGCTACACCTTC. Full variable domain (missing parts from reference TRBV19 and TRBJ1-2): DGGITQSPKYLFRKEGQNVTLSCEQNLNHDAMYWYRQDPGQGLRLIYYSQIVNDFQKGDIAEGYSVSREKKESFPLTVTSAQKNPTAFYLCASNGVRTETNYGYTFGSGTRLTVV.